These 8 T cell receptor beta chains originate from one sample sequenced in a study of blood T cell repertoires in COVID-19. The assay was immunoSEQ multiplex PCR, and TCRdb's table has in-frame clones only and misses some. The table records 200,000 or so clones, 70% to 85% of them present only once. The sequenced material came from peripheral blood. These receptor sequences come from a human donor with acute or convalescent COVID-19. The donor label of this sample is uncertain.

The gene calls are TRBV30 and TRBJ2-7; TRBD1 agrees at 8 bases. This CDR3 is built from 15 residues. The J segment lost 5 bases and the V segment lost 2 bases, leaving 11 bases of the junction unmatched. CDR1 is GTSNPN and CDR2 is SVGIG in the germline V gene (reference sequence). This CDR3 reads CAWSQNIRGRNEQYF. As DNA, the CDR3 is TGTGCCTGGAGTCAAAACATCAGGGGGCGAAACGAGCAGTACTTC.

V is TRBV18 and J is TRBJ2-1, with D tentatively TRBD2 (5 bases). Trimming stripped 3 bases from V and 4 bases from J, with 22 bases between. The CDR3 has 18 residues. Germline V gene data show CDR1 as KGHSH and CDR2 as LQKENI. DNA of the CDR3: TGTGCCAGCTCACCTATAGGTTTGGGAGCCCCAGGATACAATGAGCAGTTCTTC. This encodes CASSPIGLGAPGYNEQFF.

The J gene is TRBJ1-5, the V gene TRBV28, with 9 nucleotides matching TRBD1. V shed 5 bases, J shed 6 bases, and the junction held 8 bases outside the gene matches. Germline V gene lookup returns CDR1 MDHEN and CDR2 SYDVKM. This CDR3 is built from 15 residues. The chain's CDR3 is CASSPGTGTVQPQHF. In nucleotides, the CDR3 is TGTGCCAGCAGTCCCGGGACAGGGACGGTTCAGCCCCAGCATTTT.

The chain carries TRBV7-8 and TRBJ1-3; D remains unclear. The CDR3 loop spans 13 amino acids. Germline CDR1 SGHVS, CDR2 FQNEAQ. The germline V and J ends were trimmed by 5 bases and 0 bases, with 5 bases remaining between them. The CDR3 region has the DNA TGTGCCAGCAGCCCCGGCTCTGGAAACACCATATATTTT. Protein sequence: CASSPGSGNTIYF.

This chain links TRBV18 with TRBJ2-7; D is perhaps TRBD1 (6 bases). Trimming shortened V by 0 bases and J by 1 base, and 10 bases separated the two germline ends. Germline CDR1 reads KGHSH; CDR2 reads LQKENI. The CDR3 runs 15 residues. In DNA, the CDR3 is TGTGCCAGCTCACCACCTGCACAGGGATCCTACGAGCAGTACTTC. Translating gives CASSPPAQGSYEQYF.

The V call is TRBV6-4, the J call TRBJ2-3; maybe TRBD1 (8 bases). CDR1 is MRHNA and CDR2 is SNTAGT in the germline V gene. The V and J ends lost 3 bases and 12 bases respectively, with 16 bases between them. This CDR3 has 13 amino acids. CDR3 DNA sequence: TGTGCCAGCAGTGAGTTCACAGGGGGGGGCCAGTATTTT. Amino acid sequence: CASSEFTGGGQYF.

The chain links TRBV24-1 to TRBJ2-5, with 8 bases fitting TRBD2. Trimming cost V 3 bases and J 7 bases; bases outside gene matches: 9. The CDR3 runs 15 residues. Germline V gives CDR1 KGHDR, CDR2 SFDVKD. The CDR3 spells CATSDTLGGAGTQYF. CDR3 nucleotides: TGTGCCACCAGTGATACCCTCGGGGGGGCCGGGACCCAGTACTTC.

This chain connects TRBV28 to TRBJ1-6; TRBD1 matches 8 bases. Germline loops: CDR1 MDHEN, CDR2 SYDVKM. There are 16 residues in the CDR3. V lost 4 bases and J lost 1; bases outside the gene matches: 3. The CDR3 spells CASSSQGASYNSPLHF. CDR3 in DNA: TGTGCCAGCAGTTCTCAGGGGGCTTCCTATAATTCACCCCTCCACTTT.